This passage covers 9 T cell receptor beta chains from one sample sequenced in a study of T cells in Graves' hyperthyroidism and ophthalmopathy. Regions amplified from RNA transcripts were the TCR beta CDR3 regions. A first-round RT-PCR of the TCR CDR3 used the HTBI primer set. TCRdb itself ran the multiplex PCR reads through MiXCR, one entry per CDR3 protein. The sample carries about 570,000 distinct CDR3 sequences, around 42% recorded once. Sequencing was performed on peripheral blood or thyroid tissue (not recorded which). The receptors here all came from an adult woman with Graves' disease, either hyperthyroidism or ophthalmopathy (not recorded which).

The V gene is TRBV2, the J gene TRBJ1-3; 9 bases are a match to TRBD1. Trimming removed 8 bases from V and 14 bases from J; junction bases left unmatched: 10. This CDR3 spans 12 amino acids. In germline, CDR1 is SNHLY, CDR2 FYNNEI. The CDR3 spells CASLGQGESLYF. The CDR3 DNA reads TGTGCCAGCCTGGGACAGGGAGAGAGCTTATATTTT.

This clonotype has a handful of counts. CDR3 bases: TGTGCCAGCAGCGTTCAACAGGGCACAGATACGCAGTATTTT. This codes for CASSVQQGTDTQYF. The chain links TRBV9 to TRBJ2-3; D is perhaps TRBD1 (5 bases). This CDR3 has 14 amino acids. V lost 2 bases and J 1 base, leaving 8 bases between the germline ends. CDR1 and CDR2 (germline): SGDLS, YYNGEE. The complete variable domain, with remaining parts taken from reference TRBV9 and TRBJ2-3, reads DSGVTQTPKHLITATGQRVTLRCSPRSGDLSVYWYQQSLDQGLQFLIQYYNGEERAKGNILERFSAQQFPDLHSELNLSSLELGDSALYFCASSVQQGTDTQYFGPGTRLTVL.

This clonotype came up a few times. The rearrangement links TRBV29-1 to TRBJ1-2, with a weak D call TRBD1 (6 bases). CDR1 and CDR2 from the germline V gene are SQVTM and ANQGSEA. CDR3 length equals 11 residues. V was shortened by 6 bases and J by 6 bases, with 11 bases between the two germline ends. The CDR3 nucleotides are TGCAGCGTCAGGGGATCGCATGGCTACACCTTC. Translating gives CSVRGSHGYTF. The variable domain in full, completed from reference TRBV29-1 and TRBJ1-2, reads SAVISQKPSRDICQRGTSLTIQCQVDSQVTMMFWYRQQPGQSLTLIATANQGSEATYESGFVIDKFPISRPNLTFSTLTVSNMSPEDSSIYLCSVRGSHGYTFGSGTRLTVV.

The rearrangement links TRBV2 to TRBJ2-5; D possibly uses TRBD1 or TRBD2 (6 bases each). Trimming removed 3 bases from V and 7 bases from J, with 21 bases in between. This CDR3 region has 16 residues. Per the germline V gene, CDR1 is SNHLY and CDR2 is FYNNEI. CDR3 in DNA: TGTGCCAGCAGTGATCAGTGGGGGGCAGCACGACCGACCCAGTACTTC. This encodes CASSDQWGAARPTQYF.

To note about this clonotype: A read error may explain this, as a much larger clone is one base away. The chain joins TRBV5-1 to TRBJ2-5; D is unresolved. CDR1 is SGHRS, CDR2 YFSETQ, per germline. Trimming removed 10 bases at V and 2 bases at J, with 15 bases between. The CDR3 has 13 amino acids. The CDR3 reads CAGKNPIQETQYF. The CDR3 region has the DNA TGCGCCGGCAAGAACCCTATTCAAGAGACCCAGTACTTC.

This clonotype was counted many times. The chain employs TRBV20-1 and TRBJ1-1, with D maybe TRBD1 (6 bases). CDR1 is DFQATT, CDR2 SNEGSKA, per germline (reference sequence). The CDR3 is 14 residues long. The V and J ends lost 0 bases and 6 bases respectively, with 14 bases between them. The CDR3 bases are TGCAGTGCTAGAGATTGGCGCAGGGGTCCTGAAGCTTTCTTT. As protein: CSARDWRRGPEAFF.

Points on this clonotype: The conserved phenylalanine or tryptophan normally closing the CDR3 is absent here, so this likely arose from a read error. The DNA is left out, because the CDR3 cannot be placed on it with certainty; the CDR3 is given as TCRdb lists it. The chain employs TRBV2 and TRBJ1-3. The CDR3 is 8 amino acids in total, end residues counted. CDR1 is SNHLY and CDR2 is FYNNEI in the germline V gene. The CDR3 sequence: CASRRVQA.

This clonotype was recorded at least ten times. The rearrangement links TRBV12-3 or TRBV12-4 to TRBJ2-2, with TRBD1 as a possible D gene (5 bases). The CDR3 is made up of 13 amino acids. Between the trimmed V and J ends, which lost 4 bases and 6 bases, there was a span of 9 bases. CDR3 nucleotides: TGTGCCAGCAGTTGGGGCGTGGCCGGGGAGCTGTTTTTT. This gives the protein CASSWGVAGELFF.

This clonotype occurred many times. The J gene is TRBJ1-5, the V gene TRBV7-9, with D unresolved. The CDR3 runs 15 residues. Germline loops: CDR1 SEHNR, CDR2 FQNEAQ (reference sequence). V lost 3 bases, J lost 5 bases, and 14 bases lay in between. The CDR3 spells CASSFYDIEYQPQHF. For the CDR3, the DNA is TGTGCCAGCAGCTTTTACGACATCGAGTATCAGCCCCAGCATTTT. Looking up the rest from reference TRBV7-9 and TRBJ1-5 gives the full variable domain: DTGVSQNPRHKITKRGQNVTFRCDPISEHNRLYWYRQTLGQGPEFLTYFQNEAQLEKSRLLSDRFSAERPKGSFSTLEIQRTEQGDSAMYLCASSFYDIEYQPQHFGDGTRLSIL.